The 3 T cell receptor beta chains listed next were all sequenced from one sample in a study of response to subunit inactivated influenza vaccine. TCRdb fed the RT-PCR reads into MiXCR, producing one record per CDR3 protein. The sample lists under 550,000 distinct CDR3 sequences; roughly 7.9% were seen once. Material: PBMCs from blood, obtained around 2 years after vaccination. These receptors were taken from a man between 50 and 75 years old who received an inactivated influenza vaccine.

The J gene is TRBJ2-3, the V gene TRBV4-1; 7 bases align to TRBD2. This CDR3 is built from 16 residues. The J segment lost 5 bases and the V segment lost 3 bases, leaving 11 bases of the junction unmatched. Germline loops: CDR1 MGHRA, CDR2 YSYEKL. The CDR3: CASSQGSGVRGDTQYF. The CDR3 region has the DNA TGCGCCAGCAGCCAGGGGAGCGGGGTTCGCGGAGATACGCAGTATTTT.

This clonotype showed up many times. This chain uses TRBV5-1 with TRBJ2-3; possible D gene TRBD1, 6 bases. The germline gives CDR1 SGHRS, CDR2 YFSETQ. Trimming stripped 0 bases from V and 4 bases from J, with 12 bases between. There are 15 residues in the CDR3. CDR3 nucleotides: TGCGCCAGCAGCTTGGATGGGGGCGGGTCAGATACGCAGTATTTT. It yields the protein CASSLDGGGSDTQYF.

This clonotype was recorded many times. This sequence joins TRBV6-5 and TRBJ2-1, with 9 bases that match TRBD2. Germline V gene lookup returns CDR1 MNHEY and CDR2 SVGAGI. The V gene end was trimmed by 1 base and the J gene end by 2 bases; junction bases not matched to a gene: 3. CDR3 length: 16 amino acids. The CDR3 region has the DNA TGTGCCAGCAGTTACTTAGCGGGGGCCACCTACAATGAGCAGTTCTTC. Its translation: CASSYLAGATYNEQFF.